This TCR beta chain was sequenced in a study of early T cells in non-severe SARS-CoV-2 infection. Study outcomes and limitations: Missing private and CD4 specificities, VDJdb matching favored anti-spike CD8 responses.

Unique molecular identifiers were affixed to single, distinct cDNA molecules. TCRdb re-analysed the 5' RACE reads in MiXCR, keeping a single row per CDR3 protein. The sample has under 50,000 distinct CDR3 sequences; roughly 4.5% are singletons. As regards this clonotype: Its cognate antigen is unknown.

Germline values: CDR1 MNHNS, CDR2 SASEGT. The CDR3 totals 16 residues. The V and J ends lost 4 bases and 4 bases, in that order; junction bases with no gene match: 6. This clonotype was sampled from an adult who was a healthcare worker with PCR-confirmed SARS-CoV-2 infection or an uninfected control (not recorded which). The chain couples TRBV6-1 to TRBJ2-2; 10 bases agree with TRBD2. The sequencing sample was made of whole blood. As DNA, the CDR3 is TGTGCCAGCAGTGCCATCGGACTAGCGGTCACCGGGGAGCTGTTTTTT. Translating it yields CASSAIGLAVTGELFF.